The 5 T cell receptor beta chains listed next were all sequenced from one sample in a study of T cell responses to AZD1222 COVID-19 vaccine. The method was immunoSEQ multiplex PCR; TCRdb's version includes in-frame clones alone and lacks a portion of them. The repertoire consists of about 100,000 clones, with around nine tenths occurring once and the leading ten covering around 15%. This material consisted of peripheral blood, taken on day 0 of AZD1222 vaccination. The receptors derive from an adult in good health.

The V and J genes are TRBV27 and TRBJ1-5; D uncertain. The CDR3 runs to 16 residues. The V end lost 2 bases, the J end lost 2 bases, and 13 bases lay between the germline ends. Germline CDR1 and CDR2: MNHEY and SMNVEV (reference sequence). CDR3 region: CASSLRQGLGNQPQHF. CDR3 coding DNA: TGTGCCAGCAGTTTAAGGCAAGGGCTGGGCAATCAGCCCCAGCATTTT.

The gene calls are TRBV11-2 and TRBJ1-1, with unresolved D. The CDR3 runs to 13 residues. Trimming removed 8 bases at V and 6 bases at J, with 16 bases between. CDR1 is SGHAT and CDR2 is FQNNGV in the germline V gene. The CDR3 DNA follows: TGTGCCAGCCGCTCATCGGTATCGGCTGAAGCTTTCTTT. Translation: CASRSSVSAEAFF.

This chain uses TRBV11-2 with TRBJ2-3; possible D gene TRBD1, 5 bases. The germline CDR1 and CDR2 sequences are SGHAT and FQNNGV. The CDR3 is 17 amino acids. Trimming took 1 base from V and 2 from J, leaving 16 bases between them. The CDR3 protein is CASSLGGGLIYTDTQYF. The CDR3 nucleotides are TGTGCCAGCAGCTTAGGGGGCGGCCTGATCTACACAGATACGCAGTATTTT.

The rearrangement uses TRBV20-1 and TRBJ1-2; no definite D call. V lost 5 bases and J 5 bases, leaving 9 bases between the germline ends. Germline CDR1 and CDR2: DFQATT and SNEGSKA (reference sequence). CDR3 length: 11 amino acids. The CDR3 is CSAPGLYGYTF. The CDR3 bases are TGCAGTGCTCCCGGACTTTATGGCTACACCTTC.

This clone was detected once. The V and J genes are TRBV7-6 and TRBJ1-5; 10 bases are shared with TRBD1. This CDR3 spans 15 amino acids. V lost 6 bases, J lost 5 bases, and 7 bases stayed unmatched. The V gene's germline CDR1 is SGHVS and CDR2 FNYEAQ. Here the CDR3 reads CASSLYGQGDQPQHF. In DNA form, the CDR3 reads TGTGCCAGCAGTTTATATGGACAGGGGGATCAGCCCCAGCATTTT.